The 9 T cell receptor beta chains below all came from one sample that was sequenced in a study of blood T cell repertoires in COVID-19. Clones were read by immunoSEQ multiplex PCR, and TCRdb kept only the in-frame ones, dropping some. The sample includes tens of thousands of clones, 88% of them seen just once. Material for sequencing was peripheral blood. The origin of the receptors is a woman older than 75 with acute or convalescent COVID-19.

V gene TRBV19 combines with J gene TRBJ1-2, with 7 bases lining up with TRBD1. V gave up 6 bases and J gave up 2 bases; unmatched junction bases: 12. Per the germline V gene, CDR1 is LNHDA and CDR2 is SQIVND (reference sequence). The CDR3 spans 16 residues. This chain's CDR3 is CASSNRGTVINYGYTF. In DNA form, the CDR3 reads TGTGCCAGTAGCAATAGGGGGACAGTGATCAACTATGGCTACACCTTC.

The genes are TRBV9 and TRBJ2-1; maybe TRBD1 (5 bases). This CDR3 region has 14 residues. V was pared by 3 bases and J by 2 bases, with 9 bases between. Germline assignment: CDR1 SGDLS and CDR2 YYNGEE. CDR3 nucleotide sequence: TGTGCCAGCAGCGAGACAGAGGCCTACAATGAGCAGTTCTTC. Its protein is CASSETEAYNEQFF.

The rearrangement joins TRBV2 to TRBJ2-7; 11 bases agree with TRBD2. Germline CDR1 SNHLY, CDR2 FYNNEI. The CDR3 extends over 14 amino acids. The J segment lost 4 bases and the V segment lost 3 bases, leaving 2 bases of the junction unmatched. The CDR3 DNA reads TGTGCCAGCAGTGATACTAGCGGGAGATACGAGCAGTACTTC. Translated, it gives CASSDTSGRYEQYF.

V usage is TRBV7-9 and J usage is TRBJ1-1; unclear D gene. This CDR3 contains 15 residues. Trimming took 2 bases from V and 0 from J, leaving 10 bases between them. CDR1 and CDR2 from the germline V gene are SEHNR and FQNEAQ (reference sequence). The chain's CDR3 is CASSLSVEMNTEAFF. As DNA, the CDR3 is TGTGCCAGCAGCTTATCGGTAGAGATGAACACTGAAGCTTTCTTT.

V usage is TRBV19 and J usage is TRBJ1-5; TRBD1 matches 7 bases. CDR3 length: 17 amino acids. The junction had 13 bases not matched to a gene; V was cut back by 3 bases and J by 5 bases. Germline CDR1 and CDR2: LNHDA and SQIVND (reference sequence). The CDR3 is CASSMTTGNLLHQPQHF. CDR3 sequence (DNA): TGTGCCAGTAGTATGACGACAGGGAATCTACTCCATCAGCCCCAGCATTTT.

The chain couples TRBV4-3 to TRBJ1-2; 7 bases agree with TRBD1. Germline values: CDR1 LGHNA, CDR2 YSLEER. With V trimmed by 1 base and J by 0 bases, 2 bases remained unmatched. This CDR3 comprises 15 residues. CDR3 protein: CASSQGDRSNYGYTF. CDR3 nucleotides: TGCGCCAGCAGCCAAGGGGACAGATCTAACTATGGCTACACCTTC.

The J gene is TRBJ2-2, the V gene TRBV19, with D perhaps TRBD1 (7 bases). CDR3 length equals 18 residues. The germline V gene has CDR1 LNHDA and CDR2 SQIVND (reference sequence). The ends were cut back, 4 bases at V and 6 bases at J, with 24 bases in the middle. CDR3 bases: TGTGCCAGTAGTAGGGCGGAGGGACGACAGGGAACGGCCGGGGAGCTGTTTTTT. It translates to CASSRAEGRQGTAGELFF.

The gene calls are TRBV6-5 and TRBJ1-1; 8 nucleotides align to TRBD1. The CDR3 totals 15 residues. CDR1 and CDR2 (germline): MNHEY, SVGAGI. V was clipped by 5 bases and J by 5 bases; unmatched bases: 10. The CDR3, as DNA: TGTGCCAGCAGTAGACAGGGGACGGTTGCAACTGAAGCTTTCTTT. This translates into CASSRQGTVATEAFF.

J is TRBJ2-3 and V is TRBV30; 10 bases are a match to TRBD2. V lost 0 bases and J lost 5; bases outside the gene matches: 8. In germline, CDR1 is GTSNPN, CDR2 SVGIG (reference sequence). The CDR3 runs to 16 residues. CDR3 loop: CAWSVRTSGVGDTQYF. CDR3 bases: TGTGCCTGGAGTGTACGTACTAGCGGGGTCGGAGATACGCAGTATTTT. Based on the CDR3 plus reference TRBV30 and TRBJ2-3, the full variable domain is SQTIHQWPATLVQPVGSPLSLECTVEGTSNPNLYWYRQAAGRGLQLLFYSVGIGQISSEVPQNLSASRPQDRQFILSSKKLLLSDSGFYLCAWSVRTSGVGDTQYFGPGTRLTVL.